These 23 T cell receptor beta chains were all obtained from the same sample, sequenced in a study of T-cell memory formation after mild COVID-19. TCRdb reprocessed the 5' RACE reads via MiXCR and lists one record per CDR3 protein. The sample contains fewer than 700,000 distinct CDR3 sequences, roughly 17% of which appear only once. The specimen sequenced was PBMCs or a T cell subset sorted from them (not recorded which). These receptors all come from an adult woman who had mild COVID-19 (a few samples of this study predate the infection). Cell type and time point are not known.

The chain links TRBV5-1 to TRBJ2-7, with TRBD2 matching 16 bases. The CDR3 length is 17 residues. With V trimmed by 2 bases and J by 4 bases, 6 bases remained unmatched. Germline assignment: CDR1 SGHRS and CDR2 YFSETQ. The DNA of the CDR3 is TGCGCCAGCAGCTTCGGGACTAGCGGGAGGGAGAAGTACGAGCAGTACTTC. This encodes CASSFGTSGREKYEQYF.

The rearrangement links TRBV7-3 to TRBJ2-7; 9 bases align to TRBD1. V dropped 4 bases and J dropped 5; count of bases not matched to a gene: 12. CDR3 length: 16 residues. In germline, CDR1 is SGHTA, CDR2 FQGTGA. The CDR3 sequence is CASSSRWGQGIHEQYF. The CDR3 DNA is TGTGCCAGCAGCTCCCGGTGGGGACAGGGAATCCACGAGCAGTACTTC.

V is TRBV25-1 and J is TRBJ2-5, with D unresolved. Deletions cut 7 bases from V and 5 bases from J, with 11 bases between. This CDR3 region has 12 residues. Germline CDR1 is MGHDK and CDR2 is SYGVNS. The CDR3 region has the DNA TGTGCCAGCAAAGCCCGGACGGAGACCCAGTACTTC. Its protein product is CASKARTETQYF.

Only a few counts were recorded for this clonotype. The rearrangement joins TRBV7-3 to TRBJ1-1; D is unclear. This CDR3 has 14 amino acids. Germline V gene data show CDR1 as SGHTA and CDR2 as FQGTGA. V lost 1 base and J 4 bases, leaving 10 bases between the germline ends. The CDR3 DNA follows: TGTGCCAGCAGCTTAAACGGGTGGAGCACTGAAGCTTTCTTT. Protein: CASSLNGWSTEAFF.

This clonotype was counted only a few times. The genes are TRBV5-1 and TRBJ1-2, with 11 bases matching TRBD1. The CDR3 runs 16 residues. V shed 4 bases and J 3 bases; nucleotides not matched to a gene: 8. Germline V lookup: CDR1 SGHRS, CDR2 YFSETQ. DNA of the CDR3: TGCGCCAGCAGCCCGGACGGGGACAGGGGGTACTATGGCTACACCTTC. This encodes CASSPDGDRGYYGYTF.

This clonotype has more than one count but fewer than ten. A read error may be the cause here, since a much bigger clone is one base away. The chain uses TRBV5-1 and TRBJ2-1, with TRBD1 as a possible D gene (6 bases). The CDR3 has 12 residues. V was clipped by 5 bases and J by 4 bases, with 7 bases between them. Germline V CDR1 and CDR2: SGHRS, YFSETQ. CDR3 sequence reads: CASRDSYNEQFF. CDR3 nucleotides: TGCGCCAGCAGGGACAGTTACAATGAGCAGTTCTTC.

The V and J genes are TRBV27 and TRBJ2-5; D could derive from TRBD1 or TRBD2 (5 bases each). The CDR3 contains 16 residues. Trimming shortened V by 8 bases and J by 4 bases, and 23 bases separated the two germline ends. CDR1 and CDR2 from the germline V gene are MNHEY and SMNVEV (reference sequence). The CDR3 region is CASRPFHKRGGETQYF. The CDR3 DNA follows: TGTGCCAGCCGTCCTTTTCATAAGAGGGGTGGAGAGACCCAGTACTTC.

The J gene is TRBJ2-1, the V gene TRBV12-3 or TRBV12-4; a possible D gene is TRBD2 (6 bases). The CDR3 is 15 residues long. V was pared by 2 bases and J by 8 bases, with 16 bases between. CDR3 region: CASSLSGIREDEQFF. The DNA of the CDR3 is TGTGCCAGCAGTTTATCGGGTATCAGGGAGGATGAGCAGTTCTTC.

The chain couples TRBV25-1 to TRBJ1-1; possibly TRBD1 for D (5 bases). This CDR3 spans 12 amino acids. V was cut by 4 bases and J by 7 bases, with 10 bases left in between. Per germline, CDR1 MGHDK and CDR2 SYGVNS. CDR3 nucleotide sequence: TGTGCCAGCAGTGTGTTAGGGGTTGAAGCTTTCTTT. It yields the protein CASSVLGVEAFF.

This chain connects TRBV6-5 to TRBJ2-6; no clear D gene. The CDR3 totals 15 residues. Germline V gives CDR1 MNHEY, CDR2 SVGAGI. Trimming removed 3 bases from V and 1 base from J, with 7 bases in between. The chain's CDR3 is CASSYHGSGANVLTF. In DNA, the CDR3 is TGTGCCAGCAGTTATCACGGATCTGGGGCCAACGTCCTGACTTTC.

The chain joins TRBV5-1 to TRBJ1-2, with D perhaps matching TRBD1 (6 bases). Trimming cost V 4 bases and J 4 bases, with 17 bases left between them. There are 15 residues in the CDR3. Germline loops: CDR1 SGHRS, CDR2 YFSETQ. The CDR3, as DNA: TGCGCCAGCAGCCCCCTAGGGGGGCCGACCTATGGCTACACCTTC. Protein: CASSPLGGPTYGYTF.

This chain connects TRBV30 to TRBJ2-7; a weak D match, TRBD1 (5 bases). With 7 bases removed from V and 5 bases from J, the gap between germline ends came to 12 bases. CDR3 length equals 11 residues. The germline gives CDR1 GTSNPN, CDR2 SVGIG (reference sequence). In DNA, the CDR3 is TGTGCCTACTCCCCAGGGCACGAGCAGTACTTC. The encoded protein is CAYSPGHEQYF.

The table lists this clonotype with a few counts. This chain connects TRBV5-1 to TRBJ2-7; 8 bases agree with TRBD1. Germline lookup yields CDR1 SGHRS and CDR2 YFSETQ. V gave up 0 bases and J gave up 6 bases; unmatched junction bases: 8. CDR3 size: 15 residues. The CDR3, as DNA: TGCGCCAGCAGCTTGGACTGGACAGGGCCCGCCGAGCAGTACTTC. Translation gives CASSLDWTGPAEQYF.

In this sample, this clonotype turned up a few times. The chain joins TRBV27 to TRBJ2-7; 7 nucleotides match TRBD1. V shed 4 bases and J 5 bases; nucleotides not matched to a gene: 8. The CDR3 is made up of 14 amino acids. The germline gives CDR1 MNHEY, CDR2 SMNVEV (reference sequence). The CDR3 spells CASSSRRGIDEQYF. The DNA of the CDR3 is TGTGCCAGCAGTTCCCGCAGGGGGATCGACGAGCAGTACTTC.

This chain uses TRBV7-2 with TRBJ2-3; 10 bases fit TRBD2. The junction had 4 bases not matched to a gene; V was cut back by 5 bases and J by 2 bases. This CDR3 has 15 amino acids. Looked up from germline, CDR1 is SGHTA and CDR2 is FQGNSA. The CDR3 here is CASSRGTSDTDTQYF. Written as DNA, the CDR3 is TGTGCCAGCAGCAGAGGGACTAGCGACACAGATACGCAGTATTTT.

This clonotype was detected a few times. The chain links TRBV5-1 to TRBJ2-7; D remains ambiguous. V was shortened by 0 bases and J by 6 bases, with 13 bases between the two germline ends. Germline V lookup: CDR1 SGHRS, CDR2 YFSETQ. This CDR3 has 14 residues. CDR3 DNA: TGCGCCAGCAGCTTGGAAGGTGGGCCGTCCGAGCAGTACTTC. Translated, it gives CASSLEGGPSEQYF.

The rearrangement links TRBV7-9 to TRBJ2-7; 10 bases match TRBD1. The CDR3 has 15 amino acids. J was trimmed by 5 bases and V by 5 bases; bases with no gene match: 9. From germline, CDR1 is SEHNR and CDR2 FQNEAQ (reference sequence). CDR3 sequence: CASSARDRGKHEQYF. CDR3 sequence (DNA): TGTGCCAGCAGCGCCCGGGACAGGGGAAAACACGAGCAGTACTTC.

Remarks on this clonotype: One end of the junction does not line up with germline, which may come from a read error. The chain links TRBV7-9 to TRBJ2-5; weak D call: TRBD2 (6 bases). The CDR3 has 11 residues. CDR1 and CDR2 (germline): SEHNR, FQNEAQ (reference sequence). CDR3 protein: CASSLAGTVNF. In nucleotides, the CDR3 is TGTGCCAGCAGCTTAGCCGGGACTGTTAACTTC.

The chain has TRBV6-5 and TRBJ1-5, with D unclear. The CDR3 totals 13 residues. V shed 6 bases and J shed 3 bases, with 9 bases lying between them. Germline CDR1 MNHEY, CDR2 SVGAGI. The CDR3 is CASSYSLNQPQHF. The CDR3, as DNA: TGTGCCAGCAGCTACAGCCTCAATCAGCCCCAGCATTTT.

The chain has TRBV6-1 and TRBJ2-7; TRBD1 might be the D (6 bases). This CDR3 spans 14 amino acids. The V gene lost 6 bases and the J gene lost 3 bases, with 15 bases spanning the gap. The germline V gene has CDR1 MNHNS and CDR2 SASEGT. The CDR3 loop is CASRGSGQNYEQYF. Here the CDR3 DNA reads TGTGCCAGCAGAGGCTCGGGACAAAACTACGAGCAGTACTTC.

This clonotype was recorded many times. This chain connects TRBV7-9 to TRBJ2-2, with D tentatively TRBD1 (6 bases). Germline CDR1 is SEHNR and CDR2 is FQNEAQ (reference sequence). Trimming shortened V by 6 bases and J by 1 base, and 9 bases separated the two germline ends. The CDR3 is 14 residues long. The CDR3 sequence: CASSRTENTGELFF. In DNA form, the CDR3 reads TGTGCCAGCAGTAGGACAGAGAACACCGGGGAGCTGTTTTTT.

This clonotype was seen a handful of times. J is TRBJ1-1 and V is TRBV6-5, with TRBD1 matching over 9 bases. J gave up 12 bases and V 6 bases, and 5 bases lay outside the gene matches. The germline gives CDR1 MNHEY, CDR2 SVGAGI. The CDR3 covers 11 residues. The CDR3 spells CASSYGTGSFF. The CDR3 DNA reads as TGTGCCAGCAGCTACGGGACAGGGTCTTTCTTT.

This clonotype came up a few times. The chain combines TRBV3-1 with TRBJ2-3; D is undetermined. V shed 4 bases and J shed 6 bases, with 11 bases lying between them. From germline, CDR1 is LGHDT and CDR2 YNNKEL (reference sequence). This CDR3 is 13 amino acids long. The CDR3 sequence: CASSRNLVDTQYF. The CDR3 bases are TGTGCCAGCAGCCGGAACTTAGTGGATACGCAGTATTTT.